The clone carrying this T cell receptor (beta chain) was recorded a few times. Its cognate antigen is unknown. The germline V and J ends were trimmed by 5 bases and 6 bases, with 17 bases remaining between them. The CDR3 covers 14 residues. CDR1 is SGHRS, CDR2 YFSETQ, per germline. This entry comes from a study of CD4+ T cells in melanoma. Study results and caveats: Neoantigen-specific CD4+ T cells in melanoma reportedly had diverse differentiation states. CD8+ T cell, macrophage and B cell function reportedly correlated with neoantigen-specific CD4+ T cells.

Here immunoSEQ multiplex PCR was the method, and the copy in TCRdb shows in-frame clones only, minus some. Among 7,500 to 9,500 clones listed, 60% to 75% were seen once. The TCR comes from a human donor with melanoma. V gene TRBV5-1 combines with J gene TRBJ1-1, with D maybe TRBD1 (6 bases). The sample taken for sequencing was cells from a culture (not recorded whether cultured in vitro). The DNA for the CDR3 is TGCGCCAGCAGTCTAGGACACGGGGGCGCTGAAGCTTTCTTT. It yields the protein CASSLGHGGAEAFF.